These T cell receptor beta chains were read from a single sample in a study of post-analysis software for immune sequencing data. TCRdb re-called the PCR reads through MiXCR, storing one row per CDR3 protein. The sample includes approximately 260,000 distinct CDR3 sequences, roughly a third of them seen just once. The sequenced material came from blood. All receptors derive from a girl aged 10 to 17 with multiple sclerosis. The CDR3 runs from the conserved cysteine through the conserved F or W. D genes are given only for firm matches. Where a row states a size, it is once, few, many or the class of an expanded clone; other rows omit it.

TRBV6-2/TRBV6-3	.	.	TRBJ2-5	TGTGCCAGCAGTTATTCGGACAGACACAATGAGCAGTACTTC	CASSYSDRHNEQYF
TRBV4-1	many	TRBD1	TRBJ2-3	TGCGCCAGCAGCCATGACCGGGACAGGAACACAGATACGCAGTATTTT	CASSHDRDRNTDTQYF
TRBV5-1	many	TRBD2	TRBJ2-5	TGCGCCAGCAGCTTGGATGGCGGGGGGCACCTAATACTACAAGAGACCCAGTACTTC	CASSLDGGGHLILQETQYF
TRBV2	.	.	TRBJ2-6	TGTGCCAGCAGCGGCAGGAGCTCTGGGGCCAACGTCCTGACTTTC	CASSGRSSGANVLTF
TRBV20-1	many	.	TRBJ2-1	TGCAGTGCTAGAGGGACGCCGAACTCCTACAATGAGCAGTTCTTC	CSARGTPNSYNEQFF
TRBV20-1	.	.	TRBJ2-3	TGCAGTGCTAGCGGGGGCCGCACAGATACGCAGTATTTT	CSASGGRTDTQYF
TRBV2	few	.	TRBJ2-2	TGTGCCAGCAGTGGTGCAGCAAACACCGGGGAGCTGTTTTTT	CASSGAANTGELFF
TRBV3-1	few	.	TRBJ2-2	TGTGCCAGCAGCCAGAACGTCGGGGAGCTGTTTTTT	CASSQNVGELFF
TRBV5-1	.	TRBD2	TRBJ2-3	TGCGCCAGCAGCCACACTAGCGGGGGAACAGATACGCAGTATTTT	CASSHTSGGTDTQYF
TRBV12-3/TRBV12-4	many	.	TRBJ1-2	TGTGCCAGCAGTTTAAATTGGGGGCTTGGAGGGAGCAACTATGGCTACACCTTC	CASSLNWGLGGSNYGYTF
TRBV7-9	many	TRBD1	TRBJ1-2	TGTGCCAGCAGCTTAGCCGGGACAGGGGGTCTCATCGGCTACACCTTC	CASSLAGTGGLIGYTF
TRBV18	.	TRBD1	TRBJ1-5	TGTGCCGGCTCACCAGGGGGTCCTTTTAGCAATCAGCCCCAGCATTTT	CAGSPGGPFSNQPQHF
TRBV29-1	once	.	TRBJ2-3	TGCAGCGTTGAATCGGTGTGGGCAGATACGCAGTATTTT	CSVESVWADTQYF
TRBV3-1	many	.	TRBJ1-2	TGTGCCAGCAGCCAAGAGAGGGGTAACTATGGCTACACCTTC	CASSQERGNYGYTF
TRBV12-3/TRBV12-4	many	.	TRBJ2-1	TGTGCCAGCAGTAAGCACCGGGTCAACAAACGCAATGAGCAGTTCTTC	CASSKHRVNKRNEQFF
TRBV9	.	.	TRBJ2-7	TGTGCCAGCAGCGTAGGGGTAGACTACGAGCAGTACTTC	CASSVGVDYEQYF
TRBV6-1	.	TRBD1	TRBJ1-5	TGTGCCAGCAGTGAATGGACAGGGAATCAGCCCCAGCATTTT	CASSEWTGNQPQHF
TRBV5-1	.	.	TRBJ2-7	TGCGCCAGCAGCTTTTCTGGGAGCACCTACGAGCAGTACTTC	CASSFSGSTYEQYF
TRBV27	many	.	TRBJ1-6	TGTGCCAGCAGTTTCCGTTTTTCGGGGGGCGGTTCACCCCTCCACTTT	CASSFRFSGGGSPLHF
TRBV12-3/TRBV12-4	many	.	TRBJ1-1	TGTGCCAGCAGTTTAACCGCAGGCACTGAAGCTTTCTTT	CASSLTAGTEAFF
TRBV7-9	.	.	TRBJ1-1	TGTGCCAGCAGCTTAGCGCTTACGGATGAAGCTTTCTTT	CASSLALTDEAFF
TRBV29-1	.	TRBD2	TRBJ2-1	TGCAGCGTTGCCGCCGACTTGCTAGCGGGGGGAGGATACAATGAGCAGTTCTTC	CSVAADLLAGGGYNEQFF
TRBV7-9	many	.	TRBJ2-5	TGTGCCAGCGCGTTGGAAACAGGGACTGAAGAGACCCAGTACTTC	CASALETGTEETQYF
TRBV20-1	many	.	TRBJ2-6	TGCAGTGCTAGTGAAATCTCTGGGGCCAACGTCCTGACTTTC	CSASEISGANVLTF
TRBV5-1	many	.	TRBJ2-3	TGCGCCAGCAGCTTGAACAGGCCCACAGATACGCAGTATTTT	CASSLNRPTDTQYF
TRBV7-9	many	TRBD2	TRBJ2-1	TGTGCCAGCAGCCTATCTAGCGGGAGCCCCCGAAATGAGCAGTTCTTC	CASSLSSGSPRNEQFF
TRBV7-8	once	.	TRBJ1-5	TGTGCCAGCAGGATGGGCGCAAGCAATCAGCCCCAGCATTTT	CASRMGASNQPQHF
TRBV20-1	.	TRBD1	TRBJ2-1	TGCGGTGCCAGGGACAGGGTATATGGATCCAATGAGCAGTTCTTC	CGARDRVYGSNEQFF
TRBV25-1	few	.	TRBJ2-1	TGTGCCAGCACCGGGACCCCGGAGCAGTTCTTC	CASTGTPEQFF
TRBV4-2	many	.	TRBJ1-2	TGTGCCAGCAGCCAAAGGGCTCCGAGGGCCGACTATGGCTACACCTTC	CASSQRAPRADYGYTF
TRBV7-7	many	.	TRBJ2-6	TGTGCCAGCAGCGCCGAGGGAGGCGCTGGGGCCAACGTCCTGACTTTC	CASSAEGGAGANVLTF
TRBV28	few	TRBD1	TRBJ1-1	TGTGCCAGCAGTTCCTCGACAGGGGGCCAACTTGAAGCTTTCTTT	CASSSSTGGQLEAFF
TRBV5-1	many	TRBD2	TRBJ2-5	TGCGCCAGCAGCCCGGGGACTAACGGACGAGAGACCCAGTACTTC	CASSPGTNGRETQYF